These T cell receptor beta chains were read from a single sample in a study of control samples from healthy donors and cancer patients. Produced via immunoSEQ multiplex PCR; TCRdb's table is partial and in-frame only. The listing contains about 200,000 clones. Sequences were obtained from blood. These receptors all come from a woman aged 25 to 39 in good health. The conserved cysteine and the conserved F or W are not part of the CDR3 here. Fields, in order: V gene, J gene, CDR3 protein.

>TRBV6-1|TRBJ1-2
ASSEMRGEGYT
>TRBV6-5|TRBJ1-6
ASSWGGGPLH
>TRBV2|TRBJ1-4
ASKGWEGNEKLF
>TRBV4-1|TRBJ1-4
ASSGASIRSQAEKLF
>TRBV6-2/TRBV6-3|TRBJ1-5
ASSRGGNQPQH
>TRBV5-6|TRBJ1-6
ASSRRAGSPLH
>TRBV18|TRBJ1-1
ASSKGQATEAF
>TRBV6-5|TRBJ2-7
ASSRDSFYEQY
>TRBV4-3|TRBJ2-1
ASSLSGASYNEQF
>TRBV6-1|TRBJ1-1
ASSDVLNTEAF
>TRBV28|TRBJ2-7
ASIRGTGVFSYEQY
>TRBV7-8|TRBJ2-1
ASSSDYLSYNEQF
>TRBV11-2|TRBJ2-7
ASSSLGDEQY
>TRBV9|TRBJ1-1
ASSVAQGYGEAF
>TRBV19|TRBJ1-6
ASSTGGIENSPLH
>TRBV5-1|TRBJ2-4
ASSWYSGTGTDKNIQY
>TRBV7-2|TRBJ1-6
ASSPQATRARNSPLH
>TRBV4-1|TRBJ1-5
ASSQADNSNQPQH
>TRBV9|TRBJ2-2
ASSGRGELF
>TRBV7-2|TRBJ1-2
ASSYDRTANYGYT
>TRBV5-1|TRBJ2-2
ASSSLGELF
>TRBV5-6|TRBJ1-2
ASSLGDLTNYGYT
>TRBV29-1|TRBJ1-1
SVPDQAF
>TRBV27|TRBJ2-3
ASSFGAGGPRDTQY
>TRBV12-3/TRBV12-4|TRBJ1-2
ASSLSGGRGYT
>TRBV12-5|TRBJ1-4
ASGLPTSRTPTLGEKLF
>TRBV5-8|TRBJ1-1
ASSSGIGQGASMNTEAF
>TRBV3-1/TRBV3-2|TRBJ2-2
ASSQEWGGERGYANTGELF
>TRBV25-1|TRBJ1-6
ASSESGPQTSYNSPLH
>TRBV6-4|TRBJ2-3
ASSDSQARESDTQY
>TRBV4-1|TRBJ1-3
ASSQFGTSRGRGNTIY
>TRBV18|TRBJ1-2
ASSPGITPLYGYT
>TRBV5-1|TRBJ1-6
ASSLVPGVGNSPLH
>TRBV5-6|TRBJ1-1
ASSLGWDRGPRNTEAF
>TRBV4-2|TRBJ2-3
ASSQDWGLDTQY
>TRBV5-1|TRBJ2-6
ASSSRTDPRSGANVLT
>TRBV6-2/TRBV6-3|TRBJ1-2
ASSLPPNYGYT
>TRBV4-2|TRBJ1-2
ASSVRPKDAYGYT
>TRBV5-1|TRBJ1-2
ASKSGQGSGYT
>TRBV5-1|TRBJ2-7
ASSLEAGGTYEQY
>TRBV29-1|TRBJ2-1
SVSPGLAGPNEQF
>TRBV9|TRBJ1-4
ASSAAQGAVEKLF